These T cell receptor beta chains were read from a single sample in a study of cytomegalovirus exposure and HLA in healthy donors. Method: immunoSEQ multiplex PCR; TCRdb's copy keeps in-frame clones and lacks some. The data show 95,000 to 150,000 clones, around 79% seen once. Sequencing was carried out using PBMCs. These receptors were obtained from a woman aged 40 to 50 in good health and CMV-seronegative. The conserved cysteine and the conserved F or W are not part of the CDR3 here.

TRBJ2-5 TRBV28 ASSIQETQY
TRBJ1-6 TRBV11-1 ASSPGQGYNSPLH
TRBJ2-2 TRBV29-1 SVDQGFNTGELF
TRBJ2-7 TRBV7-9 ASSPIGGLRGRIYEQY
TRBJ2-1 TRBV7-8 ASSLERGPYNEQF
TRBJ2-6 TRBV19 ASRLTGVPYNVLT
TRBJ1-2 TRBV7-8 ASSRSMTGQDYGYT
TRBJ2-3 TRBV7-2 ASSKYTDTQY
TRBJ2-3 TRBV5-1 ASSPLIAVDTQY
TRBJ2-7 TRBV7-6 ASSPGTSGSKLSYEQY
TRBJ2-7 TRBV9 ASSVGTGSEQY
TRBJ2-7 TRBV27 ASSHRGNYEQY
TRBJ1-2 TRBV6-1 ASLDGQGLIGGYT
TRBJ2-1 TRBV7-2 ASSGGQGGNEQF
TRBJ2-1 TRBV7-3 ASSSGTTSSGEQF
TRBJ2-2 TRBV7-8 ASSSYTPGLAGLYGPGELF
TRBJ2-7 TRBV5-1 ASSVKGASYEQY
TRBJ1-5 TRBV2 ASSLQGVGNQPQH
TRBJ2-1 TRBV6-4 ASSAGTSGDNEQF
TRBJ1-4 TRBV19 ATSDRVVATNEKLF
TRBJ1-1 TRBV5-8 ASSGRAEAF
TRBJ2-1 TRBV5-4 ASSLELAGGYNEQF
TRBJ1-3 TRBV7-9 ASSLMGSGNTIY
TRBJ2-1 TRBV5-6 ASSLLRQRGGLEQF
TRBJ1-1 TRBV6-6 ASSYPKEGLNTEAF
TRBJ1-2 TRBV21-1 ASSSPWGRSNYT
TRBJ2-2 TRBV10-3 AIMTGANTGELF
TRBJ1-5 TRBV4-2 ASSLGGSNQPQH
TRBJ2-5 TRBV28 ASSPGQFQETQY
TRBJ1-2 TRBV5-1 ASGGGAGYGYT
. TRBV7-8 ASSTDRSYEQY
TRBJ2-1 TRBV4-2 ASSQGLAGGVFTYNEQF
TRBJ2-2 TRBV6-5 ASSLQGAITGELF
TRBJ2-7 TRBV18 ASSPGGGGRGEQY
TRBJ2-1 TRBV6-5 ASNLAGGRYNEQF
TRBJ1-1 TRBV9 ASSARQPDTEAF
TRBJ2-1 TRBV11-2 ASRTLRGGAKRGRQF
TRBJ1-2 TRBV28 ASSLPGQTYYGYT
TRBJ1-1 TRBV7-6 ASSLAYGGSYTEAF
TRBJ2-5 TRBV7-9 ASSLGVAGGETQY